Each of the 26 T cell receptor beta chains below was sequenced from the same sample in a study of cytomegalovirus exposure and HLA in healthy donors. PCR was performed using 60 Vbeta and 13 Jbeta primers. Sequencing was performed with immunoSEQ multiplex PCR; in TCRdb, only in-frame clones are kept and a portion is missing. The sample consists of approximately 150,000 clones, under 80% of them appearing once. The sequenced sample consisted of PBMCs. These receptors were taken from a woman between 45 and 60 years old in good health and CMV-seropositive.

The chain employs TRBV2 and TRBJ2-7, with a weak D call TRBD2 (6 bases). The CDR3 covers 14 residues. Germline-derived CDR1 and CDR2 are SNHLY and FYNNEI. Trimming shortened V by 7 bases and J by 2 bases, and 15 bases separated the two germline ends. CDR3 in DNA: TGTGCCAGCATCGGGGGTGGAGGGCCCTACGAGCAGTACTTC. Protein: CASIGGGGPYEQYF.

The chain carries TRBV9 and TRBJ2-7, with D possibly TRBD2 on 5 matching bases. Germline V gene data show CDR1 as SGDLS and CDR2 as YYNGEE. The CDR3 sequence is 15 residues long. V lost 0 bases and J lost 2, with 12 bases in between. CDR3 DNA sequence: TGTGCCAGCAGCGTAGGTGGAGGATCGACCTACGAGCAGTACTTC. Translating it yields CASSVGGGSTYEQYF. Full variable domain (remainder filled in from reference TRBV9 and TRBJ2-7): DSGVTQTPKHLITATGQRVTLRCSPRSGDLSVYWYQQSLDQGLQFLIQYYNGEERAKGNILERFSAQQFPDLHSELNLSSLELGDSALYFCASSVGGGSTYEQYFGPGTRLTVT.

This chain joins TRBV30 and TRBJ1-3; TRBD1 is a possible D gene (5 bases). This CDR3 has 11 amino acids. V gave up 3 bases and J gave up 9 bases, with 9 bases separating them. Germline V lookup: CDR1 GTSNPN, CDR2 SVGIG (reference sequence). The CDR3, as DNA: TGTGCCTGGAGCGGGGGGACCACCATATATTTT. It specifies CAWSGGTTIYF.

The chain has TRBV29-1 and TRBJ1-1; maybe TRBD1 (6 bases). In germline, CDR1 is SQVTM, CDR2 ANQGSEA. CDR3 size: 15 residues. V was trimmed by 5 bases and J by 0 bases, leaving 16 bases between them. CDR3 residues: CSVSNRAYLNTEAFF. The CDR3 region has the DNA TGCAGCGTTTCCAACAGGGCGTACCTGAACACTGAAGCTTTCTTT.

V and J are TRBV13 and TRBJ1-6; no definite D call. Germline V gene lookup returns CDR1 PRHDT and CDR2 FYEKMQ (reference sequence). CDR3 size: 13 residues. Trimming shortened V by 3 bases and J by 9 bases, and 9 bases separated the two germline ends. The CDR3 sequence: CASSFGAGSPLHF. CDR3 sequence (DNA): TGTGCCAGCAGCTTCGGCGCGGGTTCACCCCTCCACTTT.

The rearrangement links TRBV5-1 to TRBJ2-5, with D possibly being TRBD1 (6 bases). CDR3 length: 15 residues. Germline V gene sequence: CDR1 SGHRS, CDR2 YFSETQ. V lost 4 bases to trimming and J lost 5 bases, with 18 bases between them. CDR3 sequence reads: CASSHAGAQTETQYF. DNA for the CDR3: TGCGCCAGCAGCCATGCAGGGGCGCAGACGGAGACCCAGTACTTC. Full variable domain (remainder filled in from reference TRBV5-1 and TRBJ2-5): KAGVTQTPRYLIKTRGQQVTLSCSPISGHRSVSWYQQTPGQGLQFLFEYFSETQRNKGNFPGRFSGRQFSNSRSEMNVSTLELGDSALYLCASSHAGAQTETQYFGPGTRLLVL.

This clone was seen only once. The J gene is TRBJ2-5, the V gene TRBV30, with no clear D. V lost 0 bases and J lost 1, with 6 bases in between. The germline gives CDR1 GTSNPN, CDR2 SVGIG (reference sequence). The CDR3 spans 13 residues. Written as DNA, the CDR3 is TGTGCCTGGAGTGTTCACAGCCAAGAGACCCAGTACTTC. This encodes CAWSVHSQETQYF. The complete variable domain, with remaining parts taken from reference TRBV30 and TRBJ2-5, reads SQTIHQWPATLVQPVGSPLSLECTVEGTSNPNLYWYRQAAGRGLQLLFYSVGIGQISSEVPQNLSASRPQDRQFILSSKKLLLSDSGFYLCAWSVHSQETQYFGPGTRLLVL.

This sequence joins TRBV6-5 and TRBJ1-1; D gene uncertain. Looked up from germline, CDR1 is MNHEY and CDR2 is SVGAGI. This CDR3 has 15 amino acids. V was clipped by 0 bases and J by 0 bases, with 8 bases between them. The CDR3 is CASSYSILVNTEAFF. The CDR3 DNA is TGTGCCAGCAGTTACTCGATCTTAGTGAACACTGAAGCTTTCTTT.

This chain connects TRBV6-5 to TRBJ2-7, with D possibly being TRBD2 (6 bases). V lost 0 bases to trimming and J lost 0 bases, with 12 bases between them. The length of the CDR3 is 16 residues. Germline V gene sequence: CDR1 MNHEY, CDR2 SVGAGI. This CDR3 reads CASSYSSGGSSYEQYF. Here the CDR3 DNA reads TGTGCCAGCAGTTACTCGAGCGGAGGGAGCTCCTACGAGCAGTACTTC.

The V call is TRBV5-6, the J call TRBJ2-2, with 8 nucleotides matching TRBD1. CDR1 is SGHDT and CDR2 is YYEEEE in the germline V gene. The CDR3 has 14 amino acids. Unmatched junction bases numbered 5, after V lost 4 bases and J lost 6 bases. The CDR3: CASSPQGEPGELFF. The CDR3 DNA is TGTGCCAGCAGCCCACAGGGGGAGCCCGGGGAGCTGTTTTTT. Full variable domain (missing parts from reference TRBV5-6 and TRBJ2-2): DAGVTQSPTHLIKTRGQQVTLRCSPKSGHDTVSWYQQALGQGPQFIFQYYEEEERQRGNFPDRFSGHQFPNYSSELNVNALLLGDSALYLCASSPQGEPGELFFGEGSRLTVL.

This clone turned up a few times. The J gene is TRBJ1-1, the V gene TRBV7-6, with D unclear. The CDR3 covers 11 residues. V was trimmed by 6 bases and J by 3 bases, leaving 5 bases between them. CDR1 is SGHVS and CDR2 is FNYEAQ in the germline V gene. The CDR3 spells CASSSDTEAFF. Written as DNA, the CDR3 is TGTGCCAGCAGTTCCGACACTGAAGCTTTCTTT.

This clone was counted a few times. The CDR3 DNA is TGTGCCAGCAGCTTGTGGGGGCAGGGCTACTACGAGCAGTACTTC. This codes for CASSLWGQGYYEQYF. The chain is built from TRBV11-2 and TRBJ2-7, with D possibly being TRBD1 (6 bases). Between the trimmed V and J ends, which lost 3 bases and 3 bases, there was a span of 15 bases. Germline CDR1 SGHAT, CDR2 FQNNGV. The CDR3 extends over 15 amino acids.

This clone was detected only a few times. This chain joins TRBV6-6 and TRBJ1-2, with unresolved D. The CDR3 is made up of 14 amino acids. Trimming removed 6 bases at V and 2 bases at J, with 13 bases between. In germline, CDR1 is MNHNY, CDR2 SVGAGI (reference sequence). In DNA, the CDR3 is TGTGCCAGCAGCCCTTTTGGTCTAAACTATGGCTACACCTTC. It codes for CASSPFGLNYGYTF.

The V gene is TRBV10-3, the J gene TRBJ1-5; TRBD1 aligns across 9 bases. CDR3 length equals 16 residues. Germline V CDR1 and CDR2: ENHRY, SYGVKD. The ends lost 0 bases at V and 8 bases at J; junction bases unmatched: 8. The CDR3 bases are TGTGCCATCAGTGAGTCGAGTACAGGGGGCGCGGAGCCCCAGCATTTT. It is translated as CAISESSTGGAEPQHF.

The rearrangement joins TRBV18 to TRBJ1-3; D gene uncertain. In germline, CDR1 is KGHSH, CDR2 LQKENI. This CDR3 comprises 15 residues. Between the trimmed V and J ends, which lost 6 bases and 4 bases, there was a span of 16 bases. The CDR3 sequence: CASSLPVGEGNTIYF. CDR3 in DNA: TGTGCCAGCTCTCTACCAGTCGGGGAAGGAAACACCATATATTTT.

The CDR3 reads CASSTTAAYEQYF. The CDR3 region has the DNA TGTGCCAGCAGCACGACCGCGGCCTACGAGCAGTACTTC. The genes are TRBV7-9 and TRBJ2-7; D not resolved. Deletions cut 5 bases from V and 2 bases from J, with 10 bases between. Germline-derived CDR1 and CDR2 are SEHNR and FQNEAQ (reference sequence). CDR3 length: 13 residues.

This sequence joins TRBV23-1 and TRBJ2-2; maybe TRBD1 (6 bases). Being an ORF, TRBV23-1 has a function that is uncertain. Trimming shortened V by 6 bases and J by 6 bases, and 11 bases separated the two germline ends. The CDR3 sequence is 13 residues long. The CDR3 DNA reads TGCGCCAGCAGCCGACAGGTGCCCGGGGAGCTGTTTTTT. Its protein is CASSRQVPGELFF.

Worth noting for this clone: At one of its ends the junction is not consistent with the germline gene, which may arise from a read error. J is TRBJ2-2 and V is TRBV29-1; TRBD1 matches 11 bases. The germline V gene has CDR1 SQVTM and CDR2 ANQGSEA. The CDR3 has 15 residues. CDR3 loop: CSAPGQGANTGELFF. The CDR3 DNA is TGCAGCGCCCCTGGACAGGGGGCGAATACCGGGGAGCTGTTTTTT.

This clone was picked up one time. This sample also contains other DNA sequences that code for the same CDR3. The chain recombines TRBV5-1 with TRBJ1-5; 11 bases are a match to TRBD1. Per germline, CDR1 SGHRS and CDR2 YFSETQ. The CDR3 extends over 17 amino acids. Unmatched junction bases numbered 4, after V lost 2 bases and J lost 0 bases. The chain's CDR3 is CASSLGTGGYSNQPQHF. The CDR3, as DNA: TGCGCCAGCAGCTTAGGGACAGGGGGTTATAGCAATCAGCCCCAGCATTTT.

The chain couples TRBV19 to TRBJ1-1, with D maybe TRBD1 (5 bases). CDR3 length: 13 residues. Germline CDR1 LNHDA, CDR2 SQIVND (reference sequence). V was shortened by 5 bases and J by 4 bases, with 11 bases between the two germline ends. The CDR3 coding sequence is TGTGCCAGTAGTTGGGGGGACCCCACTGAAGCTTTCTTT. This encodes CASSWGDPTEAFF. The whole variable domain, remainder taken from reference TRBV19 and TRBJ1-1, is DGGITQSPKYLFRKEGQNVTLSCEQNLNHDAMYWYRQDPGQGLRLIYYSQIVNDFQKGDIAEGYSVSREKKESFPLTVTSAQKNPTAFYLCASSWGDPTEAFFGQGTRLTVV.

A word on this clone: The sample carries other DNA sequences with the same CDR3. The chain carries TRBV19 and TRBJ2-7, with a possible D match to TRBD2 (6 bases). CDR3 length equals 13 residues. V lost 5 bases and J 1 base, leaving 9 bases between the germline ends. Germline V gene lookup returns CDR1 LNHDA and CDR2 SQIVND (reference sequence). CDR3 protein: CASSPGGSYEQYF. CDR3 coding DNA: TGTGCCAGTAGTCCCGGGGGATCCTACGAGCAGTACTTC.

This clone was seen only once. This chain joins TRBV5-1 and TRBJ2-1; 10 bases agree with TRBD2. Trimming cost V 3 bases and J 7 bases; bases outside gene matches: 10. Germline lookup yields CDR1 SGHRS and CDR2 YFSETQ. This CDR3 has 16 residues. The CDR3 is CASSSYVLAGVNEQFF. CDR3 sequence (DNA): TGCGCCAGCAGCTCCTACGTCCTAGCGGGGGTAAATGAGCAGTTCTTC.

The CDR3 spells CASRAREDGDTQYF. In nucleotides, the CDR3 is TGTGCCAGCAGGGCCCGGGAGGACGGAGATACGCAGTATTTT. The chain combines TRBV2 with TRBJ2-3, with 7 bases lining up with TRBD2. The CDR3 covers 14 residues. The ends lost 6 bases at V and 5 bases at J; junction bases unmatched: 8. Germline CDR1 SNHLY, CDR2 FYNNEI.

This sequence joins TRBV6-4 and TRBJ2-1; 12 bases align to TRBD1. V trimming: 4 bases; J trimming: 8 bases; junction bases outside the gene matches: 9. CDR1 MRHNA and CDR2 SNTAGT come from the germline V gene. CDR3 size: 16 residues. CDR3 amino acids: CASSADPGQGAHEQFF. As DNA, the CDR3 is TGTGCCAGCAGTGCGGATCCGGGACAGGGGGCCCATGAGCAGTTCTTC.

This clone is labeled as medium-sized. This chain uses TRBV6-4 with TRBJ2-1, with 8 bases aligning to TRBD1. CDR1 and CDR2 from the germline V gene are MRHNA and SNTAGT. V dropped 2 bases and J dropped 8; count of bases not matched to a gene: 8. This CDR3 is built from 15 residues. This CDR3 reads CASSDRGQGIDEQFF. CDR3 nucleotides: TGTGCCAGCAGTGACCGCGGACAGGGAATAGATGAGCAGTTCTTC.

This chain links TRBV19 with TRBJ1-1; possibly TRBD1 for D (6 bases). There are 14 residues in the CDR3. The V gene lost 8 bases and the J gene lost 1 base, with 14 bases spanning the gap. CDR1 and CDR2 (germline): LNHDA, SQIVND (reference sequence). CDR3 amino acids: CASRMLGANTEAFF. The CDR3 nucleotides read TGTGCCAGTCGCATGCTGGGGGCGAACACTGAAGCTTTCTTT. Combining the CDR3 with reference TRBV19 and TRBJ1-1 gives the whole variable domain DGGITQSPKYLFRKEGQNVTLSCEQNLNHDAMYWYRQDPGQGLRLIYYSQIVNDFQKGDIAEGYSVSREKKESFPLTVTSAQKNPTAFYLCASRMLGANTEAFFGQGTRLTVV.